A single sample gave rise to the 24 T cell receptor beta chains below, sequenced in a study of blood T cell repertoires in COVID-19. Assay: immunoSEQ multiplex PCR; the TCRdb copy retains only in-frame clones and omits some. Of fewer than 250,000 clones in the sample, 86% were seen once. Input material: peripheral blood. The receptors stem from a man aged 45-65 years with acute or convalescent COVID-19.

The J gene is TRBJ2-1, the V gene TRBV19; 10 bases are a match to TRBD2. The CDR3 contains 16 residues. V shed 5 bases, J shed 1 base, and the junction held 5 bases outside the gene matches. CDR1 LNHDA and CDR2 SQIVND come from the germline V gene (reference sequence). This CDR3 reads CASSPWTSGSYNEQFF. The CDR3 DNA sequence: TGTGCCAGTAGTCCGTGGACTAGCGGATCCTACAATGAGCAGTTCTTC.

This clone was observed a handful of times. This rearrangement joins TRBV29-1 to TRBJ1-4; 8 bases are a match to TRBD1. The CDR3 has 16 residues. Germline values: CDR1 SQVTM, CDR2 ANQGSEA. J gave up 7 bases and V 8 bases, and 18 bases lay outside the gene matches. CDR3 residues: CSSDGTGECMGEKLFF. CDR3 sequence (DNA): TGCAGCTCCGACGGGACAGGTGAGTGTATGGGTGAAAAACTGTTTTTT. Complete variable domain (other parts from reference TRBV29-1 and TRBJ1-4): SAVISQKPSRDICQRGTSLTIQCQVDSQVTMMFWYRQQPGQSLTLIATANQGSEATYESGFVIDKFPISRPNLTFSTLTVSNMSPEDSSIYLCSSDGTGECMGEKLFFGSGTQLSVL.

The V call is TRBV3-1 (or the pseudogene TRBV3-2), the J call TRBJ2-7; TRBD1 agrees at 10 bases. The germline gives CDR1 LGHDT, CDR2 YNNKEL (reference sequence). The V and J ends lost 4 bases and 6 bases, in that order; junction bases with no gene match: 12. The CDR3 length is 16 residues. DNA of the CDR3: TGTGCCAGCAGCCCCCCCCGGGGACAGGGGTCCCTCGAGCAGTACTTC. Amino acid sequence: CASSPPRGQGSLEQYF.

This clone was found once. The chain combines TRBV5-1 with TRBJ2-1; 13 bases map to TRBD2. The length of the CDR3 is 16 residues. Germline V lookup: CDR1 SGHRS, CDR2 YFSETQ. V lost 4 bases to trimming and J lost 6 bases; unmatched junction nucleotides: 7. As DNA, the CDR3 is TGCGCCAGCAGCATATGGACTAGCGGGGGCCGCAATGAGCAGTTCTTC. It specifies CASSIWTSGGRNEQFF.

This chain links TRBV5-1 with TRBJ2-5; 9 bases fit TRBD2. Per germline, CDR1 SGHRS and CDR2 YFSETQ. The CDR3 has 14 residues. V gave up 6 bases and J gave up 4 bases; unmatched junction bases: 7. The CDR3 is CASIGGGAGETQYF. CDR3 bases: TGCGCCAGCATCGGCGGGGGGGCTGGAGAGACCCAGTACTTC.

The chain carries TRBV14 and TRBJ1-1, with unresolved D. With 3 bases removed from V and 2 bases from J, the gap between germline ends came to 13 bases. CDR3 size: 15 residues. Looked up from germline, CDR1 is SGHDN and CDR2 is FVKESK. The CDR3 region is CASSHPPTRNTEAFF. The CDR3 coding sequence is TGTGCCAGCAGCCACCCACCCACCAGAAACACTGAAGCTTTCTTT. Using reference TRBV14 and TRBJ1-1 for the parts outside the CDR3, the full variable domain is EAGVTQFPSHSVIEKGQTVTLRCDPISGHDNLYWYRRVMGKEIKFLLHFVKESKQDESGMPNNRFLAERTGGTYSTLKVQPAELEDSGVYFCASSHPPTRNTEAFFGQGTRLTVV.

The chain is built from TRBV5-1 and TRBJ1-1; D might be TRBD1 (5 bases). Germline CDR1 reads SGHRS; CDR2 reads YFSETQ. The ends were cut back, 5 bases at V and 1 base at J, with 12 bases in the middle. The CDR3 runs to 14 residues. Written as DNA, the CDR3 is TGCGCCAGCAGGAGACAGCCGACGAACACTGAAGCTTTCTTT. Translated, it gives CASRRQPTNTEAFF.

The chain uses TRBV7-3 and TRBJ2-7, with D hard to call. Germline CDR1 and CDR2: SGHTA and FQGTGA. There are 15 residues in the CDR3. Trimming took off 5 bases at V and 0 bases at J, with 14 bases between the two ends. The DNA for the CDR3 is TGTGCCAGCAGCCCCCGAGCAGGAACCTCCTACGAGCAGTACTTC. Protein sequence: CASSPRAGTSYEQYF.

The chain joins TRBV19 to TRBJ1-5; D possibly corresponds to TRBD1 (5 bases). Per germline, CDR1 LNHDA and CDR2 SQIVND (reference sequence). V lost 8 bases and J lost 3, with 14 bases in between. The CDR3 totals 14 residues. The CDR3 bases are TGTGCCAGTGGTCTGGAAGGACACAATCAGCCCCAGCATTTT. Protein sequence: CASGLEGHNQPQHF.

The genes are TRBV7-9 and TRBJ1-2, with a weak D call TRBD1 (6 bases). V lost 5 bases and J 10 bases, leaving 14 bases between the germline ends. Germline V CDR1 and CDR2: SEHNR, FQNEAQ (reference sequence). The CDR3 has 12 residues. In nucleotides, the CDR3 is TGTGCCAGCAGCCAGGACAGACGTGCCTACACCTTC. Protein sequence: CASSQDRRAYTF. Full variable domain (remainder filled in from reference TRBV7-9 and TRBJ1-2): DTGVSQNPRHKITKRGQNVTFRCDPISEHNRLYWYRQTLGQGPEFLTYFQNEAQLEKSRLLSDRFSAERPKGSFSTLEIQRTEQGDSAMYLCASSQDRRAYTFGSGTRLTVV.

The chain carries TRBV6-5 and TRBJ1-5, with a weak D call TRBD1 (6 bases). V was trimmed by 7 bases and J by 7 bases, leaving 17 bases between them. Germline CDR1 is MNHEY and CDR2 is SVGAGI. The CDR3 sequence is 14 residues long. The CDR3 region has the DNA TGTGCCAGCAAGGACGGGGCAGGGGACCAGCCCCAGCATTTT. Translation: CASKDGAGDQPQHF.

Concerning this clone: Other DNA variants within this sample encode the same CDR3. The J gene is TRBJ1-5, the V gene TRBV5-1, with 7 bases matching TRBD1. The CDR3 spans 14 residues. CDR1 is SGHRS and CDR2 is YFSETQ in the germline V gene. V shed 0 bases, J shed 5 bases, and the junction held 2 bases outside the gene matches. The CDR3: CASSLGQGDQPQHF. In nucleotides, the CDR3 is TGCGCCAGCAGCTTGGGACAGGGTGATCAGCCCCAGCATTTT.

Only a few counts were recorded for this clone. The chain has TRBV7-3 and TRBJ2-2, with a tentative D call TRBD1 (6 bases). The germline CDR1 and CDR2 sequences are SGHTA and FQGTGA. CDR3 length: 18 amino acids. V was clipped by 4 bases and J by 0 bases, with 18 bases between them. The CDR3 loop is CASSSGSRWTANTGELFF. As DNA, the CDR3 is TGTGCCAGCAGCTCCGGATCAAGGTGGACAGCGAACACCGGGGAGCTGTTTTTT.

The chain couples TRBV6-5 to TRBJ1-2; D perhaps matches TRBD1 (6 bases). Trimming removed 6 bases from V and 4 bases from J, with 15 bases in between. There are 14 residues in the CDR3. Germline V lookup: CDR1 MNHEY, CDR2 SVGAGI. CDR3 bases: TGTGCCAGCAGCCGGGGGGGCATCCTCTATGGCTACACCTTC. Amino acids: CASSRGGILYGYTF.

This clone was detected only once. The chain uses TRBV6-1 and TRBJ2-4; 9 bases line up with TRBD1. This CDR3 has 17 amino acids. CDR1 is MNHNS, CDR2 SASEGT, per germline. V lost 1 base and J lost 0; bases outside the gene matches: 4. The CDR3 nucleotides read TGTGCCAGCAGTGAAGTGACAGGGGGACTAGCCAAAAACATTCAGTACTTC. Amino acid sequence: CASSEVTGGLAKNIQYF.

V gene TRBV10-2 combines with J gene TRBJ1-1; TRBD1 matches at 9 bases. The CDR3 is 15 residues long. Trimming cost V 2 bases and J 4 bases; bases outside gene matches: 5. CDR1 is WSHSY and CDR2 is SAAADI in the germline V gene. CDR3 nucleotide sequence: TGCGCCAGCAGTGAGGAAGGGACAGGGTTCACTGAAGCTTTCTTT. Its translation is CASSEEGTGFTEAFF.

The V call is TRBV6-5, the J call TRBJ2-2, with TRBD2 matching 9 bases. Trimming removed 6 bases from V and 4 bases from J; junction bases left unmatched: 3. The CDR3 length is 14 residues. The V gene's germline CDR1 is MNHEY and CDR2 SVGAGI. The CDR3 DNA reads TGTGCCAGCAGCCTGGGACTAGCCACCGGGGAGCTGTTTTTT. As protein: CASSLGLATGELFF.

This clone appeared once. This rearrangement joins TRBV6-1 to TRBJ1-2, with D perhaps TRBD1 (5 bases). CDR1 is MNHNS and CDR2 is SASEGT in the germline V gene. V was shortened by 1 base and J by 6 bases, with 12 bases between the two germline ends. The length of the CDR3 is 14 residues. The CDR3 bases are TGTGCCAGCAGTGAAGGTTGGGGGGTTAATGGCTACACCTTC. This encodes CASSEGWGVNGYTF.

On this clone itself: Other DNA sequences of this sample code for an identical CDR3. This chain links TRBV11-2 with TRBJ2-3; 10 nucleotides agree with TRBD2. Trimming took 5 bases from V and 3 from J; bases not matched to a gene: 5. Germline CDR1 is SGHAT and CDR2 is FQNNGV. This CDR3 has 15 residues. In DNA form, the CDR3 reads TGTGCCAGCAGCCCATGGACTAGCGGAACAGATACGCAGTATTTT. Translating gives CASSPWTSGTDTQYF.

The count of this clone is one. The chain recombines TRBV9 with TRBJ1-3; D uncertain. Germline V gene data show CDR1 as SGDLS and CDR2 as YYNGEE. V was shortened by 4 bases and J by 2 bases, with 16 bases between the two germline ends. CDR3 length: 16 amino acids. DNA of the CDR3: TGTGCCAGCAGCCCCCGGGAGAAGGTTCCTGGAAACACCATATATTTT. It specifies CASSPREKVPGNTIYF.

V gene TRBV30 combines with J gene TRBJ1-5; 9 positions agree with TRBD1. The germline gives CDR1 GTSNPN, CDR2 SVGIG (reference sequence). There are 15 residues in the CDR3. Trimming removed 2 bases from V and 2 bases from J; junction bases left unmatched: 4. The CDR3 reads CAWSHRDRGNQPQHF. As DNA, the CDR3 is TGTGCCTGGAGTCATAGGGACAGGGGCAATCAGCCCCAGCATTTT.

This clone turned up a few times. The rearrangement links TRBV25-1 to TRBJ1-1; tentative D call: TRBD1 (6 bases). V dropped 5 bases and J dropped 1 base, with 8 bases sitting between them. CDR3 length: 13 amino acids. Looked up from germline, CDR1 is MGHDK and CDR2 is SYGVNS. CDR3 sequence reads: CASSMTGNTEAFF. CDR3 DNA: TGTGCCAGCAGTATGACAGGGAACACTGAAGCTTTCTTT. Full variable domain (outside the CDR3, taken from reference TRBV25-1 and TRBJ1-1): EADIYQTPRYLVIGTGKKITLECSQTMGHDKMYWYQQDPGMELHLIHYSYGVNSTEKGDLSSESTVSRIRTEHFPLTLESARPSHTSQYLCASSMTGNTEAFFGQGTRLTVV.

The chain joins TRBV6-6 to TRBJ2-5, with D possibly matching TRBD1 (6 bases). The CDR3 length is 15 residues. Germline values: CDR1 MNHNY, CDR2 SVGAGI (reference sequence). Trimming took 6 bases from V and 2 from J, leaving 16 bases between them. The CDR3 spells CASRPPGQLQETQYF. The CDR3 coding sequence is TGTGCCAGCAGACCCCCCGGACAGCTACAAGAGACCCAGTACTTC.

The chain employs TRBV5-4 and TRBJ2-1, with D unclear. The CDR3 totals 13 residues. V shed 0 bases and J shed 10 bases, with 11 bases lying between them. Germline V gene sequence: CDR1 SGHNT, CDR2 YYREEE (reference sequence). CDR3 nucleotides: TGTGCCAGCAGCTTGGCCGGCGTCAGGGAGCAGTTCTTC. Translation: CASSLAGVREQFF.